The T cell receptor beta chain described here comes from a study of blood T cells in healthy people across ages. Regarding the study as a whole: In long-lived donors, naive CD4+ cell counts and diversity exceeded those of aged donors. While age rose, TCR beta diversity per million T cells dropped in a roughly linear way.

This clonotype has only a few counts. No antigen is known for it. The CDR3 totals 15 residues. Germline V gene data show CDR1 as SGHRS and CDR2 as YFSETQ. The germline V and J ends were trimmed by 4 bases and 5 bases, with 18 bases remaining between them. Individuals who donated were healthy Caucasians from Russia aged roughly 6 to 90. Total RNA extracted from each sample amounted to at least 5.5 micrograms. The second PCR ran roughly 6 to 11 cycles with a sample-barcoded 5' primer and J-beta primers. TCRdb fed the 5' RACE reads into MiXCR, producing one record per CDR3 protein. This sample carries some 1.5 million distinct CDR3 sequences, 28% of them seen once, and the ten largest clones take about 8%.

V usage is TRBV5-1 and J usage is TRBJ2-5; D could derive from TRBD1 or TRBD2 (5 bases each). The receptor's source is a woman aged 30 to 39 in good health. The sample comprised blood. The CDR3 sequence is CASSPGSGGGETQYF. The CDR3 DNA reads TGCGCCAGCAGCCCAGGGTCAGGCGGCGGGGAGACCCAGTACTTC.